The 2 T cell receptor beta chains below come from one sample, sequenced in a study of cytomegalovirus exposure and HLA in healthy donors. The PCR was carried out with 60 Vbeta primers and 13 Jbeta primers. Assay: immunoSEQ multiplex PCR; the TCRdb copy retains only in-frame clones and omits some. Of about 130,000 clones listed, roughly 80% are singletons. The sequenced material came from PBMCs. All receptors derive from a girl aged 2 to 9 in good health and CMV-seronegative.

This clone turned up a few times. The chain recombines TRBV4-2 with TRBJ1-1; tentatively, D is TRBD1 (5 bases). V lost 0 bases to trimming and J lost 3 bases, with 11 bases between them. CDR1 LGHNA and CDR2 YNFKEQ come from the germline V gene. CDR3 length: 15 amino acids. DNA for the CDR3: TGTGCCAGCAGCCAAGATCGGGGGAGATACACTGAAGCTTTCTTT. It encodes CASSQDRGRYTEAFF.

CDR3 sequence (DNA): TGCGCCAGCAGCCAAGAGGAGGGGGAGCAGTACTTC. It yields the protein CASSQEEGEQYF. This chain connects TRBV4-1 to TRBJ2-7, with D perhaps matching TRBD2 (6 bases). The ends were cut back, 0 bases at V and 7 bases at J, with 7 bases in the middle. CDR1 and CDR2 from the germline V gene are MGHRA and YSYEKL. The CDR3 extends over 12 amino acids.